The present TCR beta chain was sequenced within a study of shared clonotypes between healthy human individuals (dated by TCRdb to 2018 to 2020). With respect to the entire study: A couple of women and a few men aged 18 to 49 years were included in the cohort. For each donor, three plates each were used for CD4 naive and CD4 memory, two plates were used for CD8 naive, and one plate was used for CD8 memory. Blood TCR repertoires of about 5 healthy adults were deeply sequenced to estimate repertoire size and the extent of clonotype sharing between individuals. To increase sequencing depth and limit assay-specific biases, different laboratories used diverse techniques to prepare libraries and sequence TCR repertoires. Per donor, leukapheresis produced somewhere between about 0.94 and 9.5 billion PBMCs.

Broad study findings and their caveats: Estimated clonotype richness was generally larger for naive than for memory subsets. Only blood was sampled, and tissue TCR repertoires likely differ from those in blood. Pairwise subsampling led to the expectation that sequencing depth would affect the degree of clonotype sharing among donors. Compared with non-shared clonotypes, the clonotypes found in all four sorted-subset donors had higher generation probabilities. The small number of donors limited the genetic and exposure-history diversity represented. Rarefaction of sorted-subset datasets indicated incomplete sequencing despite the large sequencing depth. Across four donors, approximately 4.9% of naive CD4, 3% to 3.5% of naive CD8, about 2% of memory CD4, and 0.4% of memory CD8 clonotypes were shared.

Using the deep immunoSEQ assay, multiplex PCR amplified TCR CDR3 regions from genomic DNA. Extracted genomic DNA from each cell subset was distributed evenly across all wells of several immunoSEQ 96-well plates, and each plate was treated as a replicate. For sorted subsets, around 0.2 ug genomic DNA, equal to 30,000 to 35,000 T cell genomes, was loaded into each replicate PCR. Purified libraries were measured with a Qubit 3.0 fluorometer, size-checked on a Bioanalyzer 2100, and measured again with the KAPA Library Quantification kit. Each immunoSEQ 96-well plate was sequenced on its own single-read 150-cycle Illumina NextSeq 550 flow cell. The paper's data handling went like this. Because the immunoSEQ output held only junctional sequences and lacked quality scores, the filtering could not match the filtering applied to full-length reads. To assign V/J genes and CDR3, sequences were annotated using PyIR, a Python wrapper for IgBLAST v1.9, with IMGT germline references. Any read was removed if the V/J assignment was weak (E-value above 1e-6), the CDR3 was missing, or the read contained stop codons, out-of-frame junctions, or ambiguous translated residues. V3J clonotypes were defined as sequences sharing the same inferred V gene, J gene, and CDR3 amino acid sequence. Percentage overlap between repertoires was calculated by dividing the number of shared unique clonotypes by the size of the smaller repertoire. Repertoire richness was assessed with RTK rarefaction, the Chao1 estimator, and Recon v2.1 estimates of unobserved clonotypes. OLGA was used to compute generation probabilities for all TCRbeta clonotypes that the gDNA method yielded from several donors. This immuneACCESS table, as held by TCRdb, lists in-frame sequences with V and J called but not all clones. Of the missing ones, under half trace to an unresolved V gene in checked studies; the others have no known cause. V and J calls and clone size are copied from that table; D and trimming were computed from the DNA. A total of about a million clones appear in this sample, approximately 80% of them only once. Roughly 1.5% of the sample is taken by the ten largest.

The donors were healthy, HIV-negative adults who had no recently reported acute infections or vaccinations. Every donor was a Caucasian adult living in Nashville, Tennessee, USA. Magnetic negative selection was used to enrich CD4+ T cells, after which naive cells were positively selected on CD45RA and the negative fraction became the memory subset. After blood collection by leukapheresis, PBMCs were isolated using Ficoll-Histopaque density gradient centrifugation and then cryopreserved in the vapor phase of liquid nitrogen. Analytical flow cytometry was used to check the purity and quantity of each magnetically sorted T cell population. Each sorted fraction had its genomic DNA isolated and then quantified by UV absorbance on a Nanodrop 2000c. The trim is 7 bases for V and 7 bases for J, with a gap of 16 bases between the germline ends. CDR1 MDHEN and CDR2 SYDVKM were looked up in the germline V gene. The CDR3 has 13 amino acids, counting the end cysteine and phenylalanine. CDR3 DNA only is kept here, 39 bases in frame from base 1.

Concerning this clone: This clone's antigen is unknown. One base away there is no much larger clone; base qualities are not given.

The sequenced material came from memory CD4+ T cells sorted from blood. The sample's cell subset or site label, in plain terms: CD45RA-negative fraction. The V and J segments used are TRBV28 and TRBJ1-2; too little of a D gene remains to name it. The sequence came from a man aged 18 to 30 in good health. The nucleotide sequence reads TGTGCCAGCACCCCCCCGGGCCTAGGTGGCTACACCTTC. Translated, it reads CASTPPGLGGYTF.